Given below is one T cell receptor (beta chain) in context. The data stem from a study of blood T cell repertoires in COVID-19. Overall study context: Both acute and convalescent COVID-19 samples were obtained from the United States, Italy and Spain. The cDNA or gDNA used as material had been derived from T cells, B-cell-depleted T cells, or PBMCs.

The CDR3 length is 15 residues. Germline CDR1 reads MDHEN; CDR2 reads SYDVKM. Germline trimming cut 4 bases from V and 7 bases from J; bases unmatched to any gene: 10. Authors' data handling: Estimated nucleated cell counts came from reference gene primer amplification. The repertoire was sequenced with immunoSEQ multiplex PCR; TCRdb's copy has only in-frame clones and lacks some. The V and J calls and clone size were taken over from that table, and D and trimming were inferred from the DNA. Here the sample spans fewer than 200,000 clones, 80% to 95% being singletons. The chain combines TRBV28 with TRBJ2-1; 7 bases match TRBD2. The sequencing input was peripheral blood. This clonotype originated in a middle-aged man with acute or convalescent COVID-19. The CDR3 DNA sequence: TGTGCCAGCAGTTCGACTAGCTGGGTGGGGAATGAGCAGTTCTTC. It specifies CASSSTSWVGNEQFF.